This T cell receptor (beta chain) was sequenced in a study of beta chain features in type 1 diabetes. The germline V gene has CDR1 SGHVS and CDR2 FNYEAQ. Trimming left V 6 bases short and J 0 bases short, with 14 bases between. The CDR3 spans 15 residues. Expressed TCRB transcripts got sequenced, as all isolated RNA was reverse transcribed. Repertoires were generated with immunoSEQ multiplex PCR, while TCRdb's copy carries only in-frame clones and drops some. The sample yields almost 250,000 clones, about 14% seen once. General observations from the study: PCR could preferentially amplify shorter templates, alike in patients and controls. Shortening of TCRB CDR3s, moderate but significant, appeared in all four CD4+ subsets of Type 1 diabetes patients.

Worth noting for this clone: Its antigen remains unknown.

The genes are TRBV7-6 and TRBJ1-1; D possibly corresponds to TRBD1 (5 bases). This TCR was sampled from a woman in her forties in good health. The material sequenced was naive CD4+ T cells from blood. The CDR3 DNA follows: TGTGCCAGCAGTCCTCCCGGGGGGGTGAACACTGAAGCTTTCTTT. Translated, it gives CASSPPGGVNTEAFF. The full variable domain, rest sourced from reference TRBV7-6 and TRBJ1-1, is GAGVSQSPRYKVTKRGQDVALRCDPISGHVSLYWYRQALGQGPEFLTYFNYEAQQDKSGLPNDRFSAERPEGSISTLTIQRTEQRDSAMYRCASSPPGGVNTEAFFGQGTRLTVV.